This passage covers 22 T cell receptor beta chains from one sample sequenced in a study of blood T cell repertoires in COVID-19. Produced via immunoSEQ multiplex PCR; TCRdb's table is partial and in-frame only. The repertoire consists of about 82,000 clones, with 80% occurring once and the leading ten covering about 11%. Sequenced material: peripheral blood. These receptors came from a woman aged 40-49 years with active or convalescent COVID-19.

The J gene is TRBJ2-7, the V gene TRBV15, with TRBD1 matching 7 bases. Germline V lookup: CDR1 LNHNV, CDR2 YYDKDF (reference sequence). CDR3 length: 14 amino acids. The junction had 6 bases not matched to a gene; V was cut back by 0 bases and J by 7 bases. The CDR3 DNA follows: TGTGCCACCAGCAGAGATCAGGGGGAAAGTGAGCAGTACTTC. This encodes CATSRDQGESEQYF. Full variable domain (outside the CDR3, taken from reference TRBV15 and TRBJ2-7): DAMVIQNPRYQVTQFGKPVTLSCSQTLNHNVMYWYQQKSSQAPKLLFHYYDKDFNNEADTPDNFQSRRPNTSFCFLDIRSPGLGDTAMYLCATSRDQGESEQYFGPGTRLTVT.

The V call is TRBV18, the J call TRBJ2-7, with D perhaps TRBD2 (6 bases). The V gene lost 3 bases and the J gene lost 1 base, with 7 bases spanning the gap. Germline V gene data show CDR1 as KGHSH and CDR2 as LQKENI. The CDR3 length is 13 residues. The CDR3 DNA is TGTGCCAGCTCACCGAGCGGGTCCTACGAGCAGTACTTC. Residues: CASSPSGSYEQYF.

V is TRBV7-7 and J is TRBJ2-3; TRBD2 aligns across 7 bases. Germline values: CDR1 SSHAT, CDR2 FNYEAQ (reference sequence). V shed 0 bases and J 1 base; nucleotides not matched to a gene: 4. The CDR3 runs to 16 residues. The CDR3 sequence is CASSLALTSGTDTQYF. CDR3 sequence (DNA): TGTGCCAGCAGCTTAGCGCTCACTAGCGGCACAGATACGCAGTATTTT.

The chain is built from TRBV29-1 and TRBJ2-3; 11 positions match TRBD1. There are 17 residues in the CDR3. V was pared by 6 bases and J by 1 base, with 12 bases of the junction left unmatched. Germline V CDR1 and CDR2: SQVTM, ANQGSEA. The chain's CDR3 is CSVIGQGAQVGTDTQYF. The CDR3 DNA sequence: TGCAGCGTGATAGGACAGGGGGCGCAGGTTGGCACAGATACGCAGTATTTT.

V usage is TRBV5-4 and J usage is TRBJ2-1; no clear D. The CDR3 has 18 amino acids. The V end lost 2 bases, the J end lost 0 bases, and 18 bases lay between the germline ends. The germline CDR1 and CDR2 sequences are SGHNT and YYREEE (reference sequence). The chain's CDR3 is CASSFLRGASTSYNEQFF. The CDR3 DNA follows: TGTGCCAGCAGCTTTTTAAGAGGAGCCTCGACCTCCTACAATGAGCAGTTCTTC.

This chain links TRBV28 with TRBJ2-7; 9 bases match TRBD2. Per germline, CDR1 MDHEN and CDR2 SYDVKM. V trimming: 5 bases; J trimming: 4 bases; junction bases outside the gene matches: 9. The length of the CDR3 is 15 residues. The CDR3 region is CASSPAGGRGYEQYF. Written as DNA, the CDR3 is TGTGCCAGCAGTCCGGCCGGCGGGAGGGGGTACGAGCAGTACTTC.

The rearrangement joins TRBV7-2 to TRBJ1-3; maybe TRBD1 (6 bases). Trimming cost V 5 bases and J 0 bases, with 14 bases left between them. Germline values: CDR1 SGHTA, CDR2 FQGNSA. The CDR3 consists of 16 residues. CDR3 protein: CASSPRQASSGNTIYF. The CDR3 region has the DNA TGTGCCAGCAGCCCCAGACAGGCCAGCTCTGGAAACACCATATATTTT.

This clone was seen a single time. The V gene is TRBV28, the J gene TRBJ2-5; TRBD2 matches 14 bases. This CDR3 has 16 amino acids. With 6 bases clipped from V and 5 bases from J, the junction kept 8 bases outside the gene matches. Looked up from germline, CDR1 is MDHEN and CDR2 is SYDVKM. The DNA of the CDR3 is TGTGCCAGCAGATCTTGGACTAGCGGGGGGAGGGAGACCCAGTACTTC. Its protein is CASRSWTSGGRETQYF.

The chain is built from TRBV3-1 (or the pseudogene TRBV3-2) and TRBJ2-7, with TRBD2 as a possible D gene (6 bases). CDR3 length equals 15 residues. V shed 4 bases and J shed 6 bases, with 19 bases lying between them. Germline CDR1 reads LGHDT; CDR2 reads YNNKEL (reference sequence). CDR3 nucleotide sequence: TGTGCCAGCAGCCCCATAGCGGTGGCCCTCGGCGAGCAGTACTTC. This translates into CASSPIAVALGEQYF.

CDR3: CASRDRVNSPLHF. The CDR3 DNA follows: TGTGCCAGCCGGGACAGGGTTAATTCACCCCTCCACTTT. The V gene is TRBV27, the J gene TRBJ1-6, with 9 bases lining up with TRBD1. Germline assignment: CDR1 MNHEY and CDR2 SMNVEV (reference sequence). The V and J ends lost 8 bases and 6 bases, in that order; junction bases with no gene match: 2. This CDR3 is built from 13 residues.

This clone was seen a handful of times. The chain combines TRBV6-6 with TRBJ2-6; 8 bases map to TRBD1. Trimming cost V 5 bases and J 2 bases; bases outside gene matches: 11. CDR3 length: 18 amino acids. Germline lookup yields CDR1 MNHNY and CDR2 SVGAGI (reference sequence). DNA of the CDR3: TGTGCCAGCAGTCCTCAAGGACAGGGTTTGGCTGGGGCCAACGTCCTGACTTTC. Translated: CASSPQGQGLAGANVLTF.

The J gene is TRBJ1-1, the V gene TRBV4-2; the D gene is possibly TRBD1 (6 bases). The V gene lost 4 bases and the J gene lost 1 base, with 10 bases spanning the gap. Germline lookup yields CDR1 LGHNA and CDR2 YNFKEQ. CDR3 length equals 14 residues. The CDR3 DNA reads as TGTGCCAGCAGCCGGGGGGGCCCGAACACTGAAGCTTTCTTT. It specifies CASSRGGPNTEAFF.

The chain employs TRBV10-2 and TRBJ2-3; D possibly corresponds to TRBD2 (5 bases). The CDR3 length is 13 residues. Germline CDR1 is WSHSY and CDR2 is SAAADI. V dropped 6 bases and J dropped 7 bases, with 14 bases sitting between them. The CDR3 DNA is TGCGCCAGCAGCGTACAGAGGGAGTATACGCAGTATTTT. It is translated as CASSVQREYTQYF.

The chain employs TRBV28 and TRBJ2-5; 11 nucleotides align to TRBD2. This CDR3 is built from 15 residues. Germline V gives CDR1 MDHEN, CDR2 SYDVKM. Trimming removed 5 bases from V and 2 bases from J; junction bases left unmatched: 4. The CDR3 is CASSRRLAGQETQYF. The CDR3 DNA reads as TGTGCCAGCAGTCGCAGACTAGCGGGACAAGAGACCCAGTACTTC.

This clone showed up just once. The chain carries TRBV25-1 and TRBJ2-3; D is unresolved. V lost 2 bases to trimming and J lost 2 bases, with 14 bases between them. Germline-derived CDR1 and CDR2 are MGHDK and SYGVNS. The CDR3 spans 16 residues. DNA for the CDR3: TGTGCCAGCAGTGAACTTAGGCAGGCCTCCACAGATACGCAGTATTTT. Translation: CASSELRQASTDTQYF.

The V and J genes are TRBV27 and TRBJ2-1, with a weak D call TRBD2 (5 bases). V lost 2 bases and J 1 base, leaving 9 bases between the germline ends. Germline-derived CDR1 and CDR2 are MNHEY and SMNVEV (reference sequence). The CDR3 contains 15 residues. The CDR3 region has the DNA TGTGCCAGCAGTTTAGAGGGTTCGTCCTACAATGAGCAGTTCTTC. Translated: CASSLEGSSYNEQFF.

This clone was found once. This chain uses TRBV24-1 with TRBJ1-2, with a tentative D call TRBD1 (5 bases). V shed 2 bases and J shed 6 bases, with 9 bases lying between them. The V gene's germline CDR1 is KGHDR and CDR2 SFDVKD. This CDR3 has 13 residues. The CDR3 is CATSDSSRDGYTF. The CDR3 DNA reads TGTGCCACCAGTGATTCCAGCAGGGATGGCTACACCTTC.

On this clone: Within the sample, other DNA sequences also encode this same CDR3. The chain recombines TRBV7-2 with TRBJ1-6; D ambiguous. Germline CDR1 and CDR2: SGHTA and FQGNSA. V dropped 1 base and J dropped 0 bases, with 10 bases sitting between them. The CDR3 is 17 amino acids. The CDR3 here is CASSLGGKSSYNSPLHF. CDR3 DNA: TGTGCCAGCAGCTTAGGAGGCAAAAGCTCCTATAATTCACCCCTCCACTTT.

The chain carries TRBV28 and TRBJ1-2; a weak D match, TRBD1 (6 bases). The germline V and J ends were trimmed by 6 bases and 10 bases, with 12 bases remaining between them. The CDR3 covers 11 residues. Germline CDR1 and CDR2: MDHEN and SYDVKM. CDR3 in amino acids: CASRNRDDYTF. The CDR3 DNA sequence: TGTGCCAGCAGGAACAGGGATGACTACACCTTC.

The V and J genes are TRBV2 and TRBJ2-7, with 10 positions matching TRBD2. With 2 bases clipped from V and 4 bases from J, the junction kept 5 bases outside the gene matches. There are 15 residues in the CDR3. Germline CDR1 reads SNHLY; CDR2 reads FYNNEI. The CDR3, as DNA: TGTGCCAGCAGTGAACCCGCTAGCGGGAGATACGAGCAGTACTTC. Amino acid sequence: CASSEPASGRYEQYF. The whole variable domain, filled in from reference TRBV2 and TRBJ2-7, reads EPEVTQTPSHQVTQMGQEVILRCVPISNHLYFYWYRQILGQKVEFLVSFYNNEISEKSEIFDDQFSVERPDGSNFTLKIRSTKLEDSAMYFCASSEPASGRYEQYFGPGTRLTVT.

The rearrangement uses TRBV9 and TRBJ2-3; maybe TRBD2 (6 bases). Between the trimmed V and J ends, which lost 0 bases and 6 bases, there was a span of 11 bases. Germline values: CDR1 SGDLS, CDR2 YYNGEE. This CDR3 spans 14 amino acids. The CDR3 nucleotides are TGTGCCAGCAGCGTAGGTGGGAGGTGGGATACGCAGTATTTT. It is translated as CASSVGGRWDTQYF.

This clone was seen more than once but under ten times. This chain links TRBV2 with TRBJ2-1; tentative D call: TRBD2 (6 bases). The CDR3 spans 18 residues. V gave up 6 bases and J gave up 0 bases, with 21 bases separating them. In germline, CDR1 is SNHLY, CDR2 FYNNEI. CDR3 sequence reads: CASRYRGLVALSYNEQFF. The CDR3 bases are TGTGCCAGCAGATACCGGGGACTTGTAGCCCTCTCCTACAATGAGCAGTTCTTC.